These 11 T cell receptor beta chains were sequenced from one sample in a study of cytomegalovirus exposure and HLA in healthy donors (dated by TCRdb to the late 2010s). The library came from the immunoSEQ multiplex PCR assay. For the multiplex PCR, a mixture combining 60 forward primers for TCR Vbeta segments and 13 reverse primers for TCR Jbeta segments was used. TCRdb limited this immuneACCESS table to in-frame rearrangements with V and J called. A share of clones is missing; checked studies link under half to unresolved V genes, and the rest is unexplained. For this sample the table gives almost 65,000 clones, of which under 85% were detected only once. Approximately 4.8% of the sample is held by the ten biggest clonotypes. The specimen sequenced was PBMCs. The receptors were sampled from a male donor in good health and CMV-seropositive.

This chain joins TRBV7-2 and TRBJ1-3; D is perhaps TRBD1 (6 bases). Germline CDR1 and CDR2: SGHTA and FQGNSA. There are 15 residues in the CDR3. V gave up 5 bases and J gave up 2 bases, with 13 bases separating them. Written as DNA, the CDR3 is TGTGCCAGCAGCCTAACCTACAGGGCTGGAAACACCATATATTTT. Translated, it gives CASSLTYRAGNTIYF. Filled out from reference TRBV7-2 and TRBJ1-3, the complete variable domain reads GAGVSQSPSNKVTEKGKDVELRCDPISGHTALYWYRQSLGQGLEFLIYFQGNSAPDKSGLPSDRFSAERTGGSVSTLTIQRTQQEDSAVYLCASSLTYRAGNTIYFGEGSWLTVV.

This clone occurred a few times. The V and J genes are TRBV5-1 and TRBJ2-5; 14 bases line up with TRBD2. The assigned J gene may be wrong: the sequence end matches TRBJ2-7 better. This CDR3 contains 16 residues. Looked up from germline, CDR1 is SGHRS and CDR2 is YFSETQ. This CDR3 reads CASSSGTSGGRNEQYF. The CDR3 nucleotides read TGCGCCAGCAGCTCCGGGACTAGCGGGGGTAGAAACGAGCAGTACTTC.

This chain joins TRBV7-2 and TRBJ1-5; 7 bases line up with TRBD1. V shed 4 bases, J shed 0 bases, and the junction held 3 bases outside the gene matches. This CDR3 has 15 residues. Looked up from germline, CDR1 is SGHTA and CDR2 is FQGNSA. CDR3: CASSWDRNSNQPQHF. The CDR3 DNA sequence: TGTGCCAGCAGCTGGGACAGAAATAGCAATCAGCCCCAGCATTTT.

The chain has TRBV9 and TRBJ1-3; D is possibly TRBD1 (6 bases). Trimming cost V 2 bases and J 5 bases, with 17 bases left between them. The CDR3 consists of 16 residues. The germline V gene has CDR1 SGDLS and CDR2 YYNGEE. CDR3 DNA: TGTGCCAGCAGCGTGACGAGTACAGGGATGCGAAACACCATATATTTT. It translates to CASSVTSTGMRNTIYF.

The table lists this clone with a count of one. The chain recombines TRBV18 with TRBJ1-2, with 9 bases aligning to TRBD1. Germline loops: CDR1 KGHSH, CDR2 LQKENI. The CDR3 length is 15 residues. After removal of 5 bases from V and 1 base from J, the junction contained 5 bases not matched to a gene. CDR3 amino acids: CASSSQGAVNYGYTF. CDR3 DNA: TGTGCCAGCTCATCACAGGGGGCCGTTAACTATGGCTACACCTTC.

The chain combines TRBV7-9 with TRBJ2-7, with 7 bases fitting TRBD1. Germline CDR1 SEHNR, CDR2 FQNEAQ (reference sequence). After removal of 6 bases from V and 6 bases from J, the junction contained 8 bases not matched to a gene. The CDR3 is 13 residues long. The CDR3 protein is CASRTGKGSEQYF. Here the CDR3 DNA reads TGTGCCAGCAGGACAGGGAAAGGGAGCGAGCAGTACTTC.

This chain uses TRBV6-6 with TRBJ2-2; 9 bases agree with TRBD1. The CDR3 has 14 residues. From germline, CDR1 is MNHNY and CDR2 SVGAGI (reference sequence). V dropped 10 bases and J dropped 6; count of bases not matched to a gene: 9. The CDR3 region has the DNA TGTGCCATCCTACAGGGGGCTCCGCCCGGGGAGCTGTTTTTT. Residues: CAILQGAPPGELFF.

This chain joins TRBV11-2 and TRBJ1-2, with 7 bases aligning to TRBD1. Trimming took 5 bases from V and 7 from J; bases not matched to a gene: 7. The CDR3 has 13 amino acids. In germline, CDR1 is SGHAT, CDR2 FQNNGV. DNA for the CDR3: TGTGCCAGCAGCACTCGGACAGGTCGTGGCTACACCTTC. It is translated as CASSTRTGRGYTF.

The V and J genes are TRBV5-1 and TRBJ2-1; TRBD2 aligns across 13 bases. The CDR3 sequence is 17 residues long. With V trimmed by 4 bases and J by 8 bases, 12 bases remained unmatched. CDR1 is SGHRS, CDR2 YFSETQ, per germline. CDR3 amino acids: CASSGIGTSGVWDEQFF. The CDR3 DNA is TGCGCCAGCAGCGGGATTGGGACTAGCGGGGTGTGGGATGAGCAGTTCTTC.

This clone was recorded a few times. CDR3 region: CASSQGLAGGRLDETQYF. Written as DNA, the CDR3 is TGTGCCAGCAGCCAGGGACTAGCGGGGGGGCGGCTCGATGAGACCCAGTACTTC. The rearrangement uses TRBV4-2 and TRBJ2-5; 16 bases match TRBD2. This CDR3 is built from 18 residues. V shed 3 bases, J shed 5 bases, and the junction held 9 bases outside the gene matches. Germline V lookup: CDR1 LGHNA, CDR2 YNFKEQ.

The V gene is TRBV18, the J gene TRBJ2-5; possible D gene TRBD1, 7 bases. Per germline, CDR1 KGHSH and CDR2 LQKENI. V lost 3 bases, J lost 4 bases, and 24 bases lay in between. There are 18 residues in the CDR3. The CDR3 sequence is CASSPRGVQGGPRETQYF. DNA of the CDR3: TGTGCCAGCTCACCCAGAGGGGTTCAGGGGGGCCCTCGAGAGACCCAGTACTTC.